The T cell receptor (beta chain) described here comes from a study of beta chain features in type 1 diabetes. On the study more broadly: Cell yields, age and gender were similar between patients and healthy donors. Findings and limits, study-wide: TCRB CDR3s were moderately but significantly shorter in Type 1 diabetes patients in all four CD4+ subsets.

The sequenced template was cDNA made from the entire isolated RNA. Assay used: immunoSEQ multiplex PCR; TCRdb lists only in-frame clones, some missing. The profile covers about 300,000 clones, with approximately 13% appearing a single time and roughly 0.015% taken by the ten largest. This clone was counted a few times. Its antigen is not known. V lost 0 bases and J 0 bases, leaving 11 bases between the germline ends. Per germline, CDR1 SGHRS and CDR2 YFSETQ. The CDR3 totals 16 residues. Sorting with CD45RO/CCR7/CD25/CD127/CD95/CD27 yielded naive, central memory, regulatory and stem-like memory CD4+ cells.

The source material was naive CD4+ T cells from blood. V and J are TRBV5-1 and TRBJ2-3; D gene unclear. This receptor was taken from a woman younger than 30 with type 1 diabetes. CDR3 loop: CASSLGATLSTDTQYF. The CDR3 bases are TGCGCCAGCAGCTTGGGGGCTACTCTTAGCACAGATACGCAGTATTTT.